A single sample gave rise to the 4 T cell receptor beta chains below, sequenced in a study of shared clonotypes between healthy human individuals (dated by TCRdb to 2020 to 2021). The library was produced with the immunoSEQ multiplex PCR assay. TCRdb obtained this table from immuneACCESS and retained in-frame rearrangements with V and J assigned. These tables miss some clones; where compared with another copy, unresolved V genes account for less than half of the shortfall, and the remainder is unexplained. The sample table records about 2.2 million clones; just over 90% of these occur just once. The ten top clones hold approximately 1.7% of the sample. CD8 naive samples were obtained by positive selection for CCR7 among CD45RO-negative cells, yielding a CD45RA+CCR7+ population from which TemRA cells were excluded. Sequencing was done on a sample of naive CD8+ T cells from PBMCs. Reading the label with the study, this specimen's cell subset or site is: CD45RA+CCR7+. The source is a man aged 18 to 29 in good health. Some clones in this sample may be carry-over from other donors' samples.

The CDR3 loop is CSVVLTSNYGYTF. CDR3 nucleotide sequence: TGCAGCGTTGTCCTTACATCCAACTATGGCTACACCTTC. The chain links TRBV29-1 to TRBJ1-2; no clear D. The CDR3 runs 13 residues. The germline V gene has CDR1 SQVTM and CDR2 ANQGSEA. V gave up 4 bases and J gave up 2 bases, with 11 bases separating them.

In regard to this clone: Other DNA sequences in this specimen translate into the identical CDR3. V usage is TRBV7-9 and J usage is TRBJ2-1; D call uncertain. V dropped 8 bases and J dropped 7 bases, with 6 bases sitting between them. This CDR3 has 10 residues. Germline V gives CDR1 SEHNR, CDR2 FQNEAQ (reference sequence). The CDR3 is CASSSNEQFF. CDR3 nucleotide sequence: TGTGCCAGCTCTTCGAATGAGCAGTTCTTC.

V gene TRBV28 combines with J gene TRBJ1-5; no clear D. The germline gives CDR1 MDHEN, CDR2 SYDVKM. V was clipped by 6 bases and J by 1 base, with 16 bases between them. CDR3 length equals 16 residues. The CDR3 DNA sequence: TGTGCCAGCAGAGCATTCGCCTCAGCGAGCAATCAGCCCCAGCATTTT. Its translation is CASRAFASASNQPQHF. Full variable domain (missing parts from reference TRBV28 and TRBJ1-5): DVKVTQSSRYLVKRTGEKVFLECVQDMDHENMFWYRQDPGLGLRLIYFSYDVKMKEKGDIPEGYSVSREKKERFSLILESASTNQTSMYLCASRAFASASNQPQHFGDGTRLSIL.

The J gene is TRBJ1-5, the V gene TRBV19; D may be TRBD1 (5 bases). With 7 bases removed from V and 2 bases from J, the gap between germline ends came to 21 bases. The CDR3 sequence is 17 residues long. Germline lookup yields CDR1 LNHDA and CDR2 SQIVND (reference sequence). The CDR3 here is CASISGGSDTGNQPQHF. Written as DNA, the CDR3 is TGTGCCAGTATCTCGGGGGGTAGTGATACCGGCAATCAGCCCCAGCATTTT.